This T cell receptor beta chain was captured in a study of shared clonotypes between healthy human individuals. Overall study: Researchers assigned three CD4 naive, three CD4 memory, two CD8 naive and one CD8 memory plate to each donor.

Libraries were prepared by immunoSEQ multiplex PCR; TCRdb keeps only in-frame clonotypes and omits some of them. This sample has 2 million or so clones, with 85% to 95% found just once. Study-level points and caveats: Large sequencing depth failed to make sorted-subset sequencing complete, rarefaction showed. On the whole, naive subsets had larger estimated richness than memory subsets had.

Germline CDR1 SNHLY, CDR2 FYNNEI. The junction had 4 bases not matched to a gene; V was cut back by 4 bases and J by 3 bases. CDR3 length equals 15 residues. Remarks on this clone: The target antigen is unknown.

The chain uses TRBV2 and TRBJ2-1, with TRBD2 identical over 9 bases. The sequenced sample consisted of naive CD4+ T cells sorted from blood. Subset reported: CD45RA+ positively selected. The sequence was collected from a man between 18 and 29 years old in good health. CDR3: CASSVSGSNYNEQFF. The CDR3 DNA reads as TGTGCCAGCAGTGTTAGCGGGAGTAACTACAATGAGCAGTTCTTC.